This record covers a single T cell receptor beta chain. The CDR3 runs to 13 residues. V was shortened by 2 bases and J by 0 bases, with 5 bases between the two germline ends. CDR1 is SQVTM and CDR2 is ANQGSEA in the germline V gene. RNA in amounts of roughly 0.5 to 1 ug was reverse transcribed with random hexamers. TCRdb redid the calling of the immunoSEQ multiplex PCR reads with MiXCR, one entry per CDR3 protein. The sample lists some 120,000 distinct CDR3 sequences; approximately 94% were seen once. This record comes from a study of CD8 T cells in Susac syndrome. The sequence was obtained from a human donor with multiple sclerosis. V usage is TRBV29-1 and J usage is TRBJ2-4, with D uncertain. Material for sequencing was CD4+ T cells from PBMCs. The CDR3 bases are TGCAGCGTTGAAAAAGAAGCCAAAAACATTCAGTACTTC. Translating gives CSVEKEAKNIQYF.